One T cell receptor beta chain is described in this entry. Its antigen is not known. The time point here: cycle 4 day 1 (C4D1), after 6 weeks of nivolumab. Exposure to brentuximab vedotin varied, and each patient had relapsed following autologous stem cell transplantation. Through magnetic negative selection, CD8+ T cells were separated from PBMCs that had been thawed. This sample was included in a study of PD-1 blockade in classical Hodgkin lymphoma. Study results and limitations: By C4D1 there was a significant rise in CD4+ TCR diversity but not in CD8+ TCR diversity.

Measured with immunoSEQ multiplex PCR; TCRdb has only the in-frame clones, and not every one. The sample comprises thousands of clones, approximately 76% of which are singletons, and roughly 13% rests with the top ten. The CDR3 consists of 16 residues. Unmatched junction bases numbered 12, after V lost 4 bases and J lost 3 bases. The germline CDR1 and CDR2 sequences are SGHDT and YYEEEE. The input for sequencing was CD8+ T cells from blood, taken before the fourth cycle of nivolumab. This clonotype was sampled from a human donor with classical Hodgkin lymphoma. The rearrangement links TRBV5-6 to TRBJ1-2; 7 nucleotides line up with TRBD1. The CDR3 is CASSPGQMHTYYGYTF. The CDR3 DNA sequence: TGTGCCAGCAGCCCGGGACAGATGCATACCTACTATGGCTACACCTTC.